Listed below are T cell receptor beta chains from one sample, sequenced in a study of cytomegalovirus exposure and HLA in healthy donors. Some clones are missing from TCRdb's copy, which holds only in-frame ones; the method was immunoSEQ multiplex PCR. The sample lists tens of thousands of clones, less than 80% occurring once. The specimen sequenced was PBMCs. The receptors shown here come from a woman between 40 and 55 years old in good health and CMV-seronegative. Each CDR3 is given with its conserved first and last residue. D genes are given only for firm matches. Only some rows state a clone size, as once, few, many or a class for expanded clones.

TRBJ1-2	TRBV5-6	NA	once	TGTGCCAGCAGCTTGGGGGACACCCCTTATGGCTACACCTTC	CASSLGDTPYGYTF
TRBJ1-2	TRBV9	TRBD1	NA	TGTGCCCCCTGGGACAGGGTTATCGGCTACACCTTC	CAPWDRVIGYTF
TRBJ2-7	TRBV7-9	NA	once	TGTGCCAGCAGCTTATGGGCGGGATTTGCCTACGAGCAGTACTTC	CASSLWAGFAYEQYF
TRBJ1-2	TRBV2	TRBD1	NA	TGTGCCAGCAACGCCGGGACAGGGAGATTTGGCTACACCTTC	CASNAGTGRFGYTF
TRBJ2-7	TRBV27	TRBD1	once	TGTGCCAGCACTACCCAGGGGGCGAGCTACGAGCAGTACTTC	CASTTQGASYEQYF
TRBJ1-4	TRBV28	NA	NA	TGTGCCAGCAGTTTGTCTCCGGGGGAGGTGGGAAAACTGTTTTTT	CASSLSPGEVGKLFF
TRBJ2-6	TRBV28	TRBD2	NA	TGTGCCAGCAGTTTTCTAGCGGGGCTCTCTGGGGCCAACGTCCTGACTTTC	CASSFLAGLSGANVLTF
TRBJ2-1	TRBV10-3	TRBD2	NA	TGTGCCATCAGTGAGTCGGTTAGCGGGACTTACAATGAGCAGTTCTTC	CAISESVSGTYNEQFF
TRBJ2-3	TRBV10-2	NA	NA	TGCGCCAGCAGAGAACACCTAGGTACGCAGTATTTT	CASREHLGTQYF
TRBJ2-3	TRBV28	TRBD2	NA	TGTGCCAGCAGTTTCCCCGGGACTAGCGGGAGGGCCGCGCAGTATTTT	CASSFPGTSGRAAQYF
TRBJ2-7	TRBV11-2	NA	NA	TGTGCTAGCAGCTTAGAGCGAAATTCGCGGGAGCAGTACTTC	CASSLERNSREQYF
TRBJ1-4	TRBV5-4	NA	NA	TGTGCCAGCAGCTTGGCGGGGTTGGGGGGAATAGGAGAAAAACTGTTTTTT	CASSLAGLGGIGEKLFF
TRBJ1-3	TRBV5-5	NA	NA	TGTGCCAGCAGCTTCTATGACTGGGGGCGAGGAAACACCATATATTTT	CASSFYDWGRGNTIYF
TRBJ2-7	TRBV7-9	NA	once	TGTGCCAGCTCAAAGACGAGACTAGGGACTTGCGAGCAGTACTTC	CASSKTRLGTCEQYF
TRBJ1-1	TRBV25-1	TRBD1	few	TGTGCCAGCAGAGCCGGGACAGGGGGCGACGCTGAAGCTTTCTTT	CASRAGTGGDAEAFF
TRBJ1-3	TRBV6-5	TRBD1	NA	TGTGCCAGCAGTTACGACAGGGATTACGGAAACACCATATATTTT	CASSYDRDYGNTIYF
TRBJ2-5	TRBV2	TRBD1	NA	TGTGCCAGCAGTGCTGACAGGGGGCCACAAGAGACCCAGTACTTC	CASSADRGPQETQYF
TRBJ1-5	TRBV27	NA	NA	TGTGCCAGCAGTTTATCCCGGGACTTTAACTTTCTTGGCAATCAGCCCCAGCATTTT	CASSLSRDFNFLGNQPQHF
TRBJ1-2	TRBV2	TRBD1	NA	TGTGCCAGCGGGGGACAGGATATCTACTATGGCTACACCTTC	CASGGQDIYYGYTF
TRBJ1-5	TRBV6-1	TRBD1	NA	TGTGCCAGCAGTGTTCCAGGACAGGGAAATCAGCCCCAGCATTTT	CASSVPGQGNQPQHF
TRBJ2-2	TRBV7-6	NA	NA	TGTGCCAGCAGCTTAGGGCTAGCAGGAGCCGGGGAGCTGTTTTTT	CASSLGLAGAGELFF
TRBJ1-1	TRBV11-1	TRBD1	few	TGTGCCAGCAGCTTTGGACAGGTCGAGGAAGCTTTCTTT	CASSFGQVEEAFF
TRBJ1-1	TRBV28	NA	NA	TGTGCCAGCAGTCCTGGGAGGGGGTACACTGAAGCTTTCTTT	CASSPGRGYTEAFF
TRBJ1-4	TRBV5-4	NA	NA	TGTGCCAGCAGTATTGGGGGCGCAACTAATGAAAAACTGTTTTTT	CASSIGGATNEKLFF
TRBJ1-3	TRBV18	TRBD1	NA	TGTGCCAGCTCACCAAAACAGGGGTCGGACACCATATATTTT	CASSPKQGSDTIYF
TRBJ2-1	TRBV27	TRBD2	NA	TGTGCCAGCAGGGGGACTAGCGGGAGGGTCACCTACAATGAGCAGTTCTTC	CASRGTSGRVTYNEQFF
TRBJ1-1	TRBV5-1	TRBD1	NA	TGCGCCAGCAGCTTGGAGAGGGGGCTCACTGAAGCTTTCTTT	CASSLERGLTEAFF
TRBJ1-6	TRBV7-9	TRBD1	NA	TGTGCCAGCAGTAGCGGGTTTGGACAGGGCCATTCACCCCTCCACTTT	CASSSGFGQGHSPLHF
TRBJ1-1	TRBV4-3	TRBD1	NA	TGCGCCAGCAGCCAAGGGTCACCCGGACAGGGAATTTGGAGAACTGAAGCTTTCTTT	CASSQGSPGQGIWRTEAFF
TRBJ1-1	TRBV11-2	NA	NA	TGTGCCAGCAGCTTAGGACAGCAAAAGAACACTGAAGCTTTCTTT	CASSLGQQKNTEAFF
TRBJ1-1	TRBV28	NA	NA	TGTGCCAGCAGTCGCCGGGCGGGCATCGGGCCTGAAGCTTTCTTT	CASSRRAGIGPEAFF
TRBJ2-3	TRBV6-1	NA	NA	TGTGCCAGCAGTGAACGGGTGTGGATCTGGGGGCGCAGCGCAGATACGCAGTATTTT	CASSERVWIWGRSADTQYF
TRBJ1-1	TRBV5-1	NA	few	TGCGCCAGTCAGGGAATAAACACTGAAGCTTTCTTT	CASQGINTEAFF
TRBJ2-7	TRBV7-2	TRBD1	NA	TGTGCCAGCAGCCAATTGGCGGGACAGGGAAACTACGAGCAGTACTTC	CASSQLAGQGNYEQYF
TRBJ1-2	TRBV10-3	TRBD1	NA	TGTGCCATCCGGGACAGTAGCTACACCTTC	CAIRDSSYTF
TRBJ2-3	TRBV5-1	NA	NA	TGCGCCAGCAGCAACCTACAGGGCACAGATACGCAGTATTTT	CASSNLQGTDTQYF
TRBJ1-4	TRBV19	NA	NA	TGTGCCAGTAGTATAGTAAGAAGCGTGGGAGTCGAAAAACTGTTTTTT	CASSIVRSVGVEKLFF
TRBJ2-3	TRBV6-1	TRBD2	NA	TGTGCCAGCAGTGAAGCGGAGCGGGAGAAGGTAAGGACAGATACGCAGTATTTT	CASSEAEREKVRTDTQYF
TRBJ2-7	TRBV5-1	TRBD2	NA	TGCGCCAGCAGCTTCGGGACTAGCGGGACCCGTCTGTACGAGCAGTACTTC	CASSFGTSGTRLYEQYF
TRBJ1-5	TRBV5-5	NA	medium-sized	TGTGCCAGCAGCCCTGGGGCGGTCAATAGCAATCAGCCCCAGCATTTT	CASSPGAVNSNQPQHF
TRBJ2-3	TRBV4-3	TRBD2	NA	TGCGCCAGCAGCCAAATTGGGACTAGCGGAGATACGCAGTATTTT	CASSQIGTSGDTQYF
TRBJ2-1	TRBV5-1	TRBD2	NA	TGCGCCAGCAGCTGGAGACTAGCGGGAGCCCATGAGCAGTTCTTC	CASSWRLAGAHEQFF
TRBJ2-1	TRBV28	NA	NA	TGTGCCAGCAGTTTGCGACTAGTTAATGAGCAGTTCTTC	CASSLRLVNEQFF
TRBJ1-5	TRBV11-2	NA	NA	TGTGCCAGCAGCTTAGAGATAGGAGGGAATCAGCCCCAGCATTTT	CASSLEIGGNQPQHF
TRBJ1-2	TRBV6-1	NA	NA	TGTGCCAGCAGTGAAGCGCGGCGGGGACTCCTCACCTTC	CASSEARRGLLTF
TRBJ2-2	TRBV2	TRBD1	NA	TGTGCCAGCAGTGAAACGGGGACAGCGAACACCGGGGAGCTGTTTTTT	CASSETGTANTGELFF